This is a list of T cell receptor beta chains from one sample in a study of cytomegalovirus exposure and HLA in healthy donors. Some clones are missing from TCRdb's copy, which holds only in-frame ones; the method was immunoSEQ multiplex PCR. The sample has about 130,000 clones; more than 60% are singletons. The source material was PBMCs. All receptors derive from a woman between 40 and 55 years old in good health and CMV-seronegative. CDR3s include the opening cysteine and the closing phenylalanine or tryptophan. A D gene is named only where the DNA matches it firmly. Where a row states a size, it is once, few, many or the class of an expanded clone; other rows omit it.

D gene	V gene	clone size	J gene	CDR3 DNA	CDR3 protein
TRBD1	TRBV27	once	TRBJ1-6	TGTGCCAGCAGCTGGGACAGTAATTCACCCCTCCACTTT	CASSWDSNSPLHF
.	TRBV29-1	.	TRBJ2-7	TGCACCCCAGAACCGGACTACTACGAGCAGTACTTC	CTPEPDYYEQYF
TRBD2	TRBV7-2	.	TRBJ2-1	TGTGCCAGCAGCTTAGCTAGCGGGGGGGCGGGGAATGAGCAGTTCTTC	CASSLASGGAGNEQFF
TRBD2	TRBV2	once	TRBJ2-1	TGTGCCAGCAGCCCTACTAGCGGGAGTTACAATGAGCAGTTCTTC	CASSPTSGSYNEQFF
.	TRBV5-1	.	TRBJ2-7	TGCGCCAGCAGCTTTAGCGAGGGCTACGAGCAGTACTTC	CASSFSEGYEQYF
TRBD1	TRBV19	.	TRBJ1-4	TGTGCCAGTCAACTCAGGTGGACCGGGACAGAGAATGAAAAACTGTTTTTT	CASQLRWTGTENEKLFF
TRBD1	TRBV5-4	.	TRBJ2-2	TGTGCCAGCAGCCGCCGGGGACAGGAAGCTTCGGGGGAGCTGTTTTTT	CASSRRGQEASGELFF
.	TRBV28	.	TRBJ2-4	TGTGCCTCGCAAGGGGAAGCCAAAAACATTCAGTACTTC	CASQGEAKNIQYF
TRBD2	TRBV7-9	.	TRBJ2-1	TGTGCCAGCGGCACGGGACTAGCGGGGAATGAGCAGTTCTTC	CASGTGLAGNEQFF
.	TRBV5-1	.	TRBJ1-6	TGCGCCAGCAGCTTGTTCGGAGGTAATTCACCCCTCCACTTT	CASSLFGGNSPLHF
.	TRBV14	.	TRBJ2-1	TGTGCCAGCAGCCATTTACAACTAGGGGGTGAGCAGTTCTTC	CASSHLQLGGEQFF
.	TRBV5-1	few	TRBJ2-1	TGCGCCAGCAGCTTGTACTCCGATGAGCAGTTCTTC	CASSLYSDEQFF
.	TRBV2	.	TRBJ2-7	TGTGCCAGCAGTGAAGAAGCAGGCTACGAGCAGTACTTC	CASSEEAGYEQYF
TRBD2	TRBV6-1	few	TRBJ2-1	TGTGCCAGCGAGTTAGCGGGTTACAATGAGCAGTTCTTC	CASELAGYNEQFF
TRBD1	TRBV28	once	TRBJ2-7	TGTGCCAGCAGTCCGATAGACAGGGACCGTCCCTACGAGCAGTACTTC	CASSPIDRDRPYEQYF
TRBD1	TRBV6-1	few	TRBJ1-6	TGTGCCAGCGGCCCCCCGACAGGGTTCTCACCCCTCCACTTT	CASGPPTGFSPLHF
TRBD1	TRBV19	.	TRBJ2-5	TGTGCCAGTAGTATACCGGGACAGGGGCAAGAGACCCAGTACTTC	CASSIPGQGQETQYF
.	TRBV30	.	TRBJ1-5	TGTGCCTGGGGGAGGACTTTGGGGCCCCAGCATTTT	CAWGRTLGPQHF
TRBD2	TRBV11-2	.	TRBJ2-1	TGTGCCAGCAGCTTAGTCCCGCGGGGGGGCGATGAGCAGTTCTTC	CASSLVPRGGDEQFF
.	TRBV19	few	TRBJ2-5	TGTGCCAGTAGTATAAGGGGAAGCGAGACCCAGTACTTC	CASSIRGSETQYF
TRBD1	TRBV2	.	TRBJ1-2	TGTGCCAGCAGTGTTCTCCCGGGACAGGGATTTGGCTACACCTTC	CASSVLPGQGFGYTF
TRBD2	TRBV9	few	TRBJ2-5	TGTGCCAGCAGCGTAGGGGCGCTAGCGGGAGTCCCTTTTCAAGAGACCCAGTACTTC	CASSVGALAGVPFQETQYF
.	TRBV28	.	TRBJ1-5	TGTGCCAGCAGTTTTTCACAGGCGGATCAGCCCCAGCATTTT	CASSFSQADQPQHF
TRBD1	TRBV6-1	.	TRBJ1-1	TGTGCCAGCACCCGGACAGGGAGGATTGCCACTGAAGCTTTCTTT	CASTRTGRIATEAFF
TRBD2	TRBV7-2	.	TRBJ2-1	TGTGCCAGCAGCTTAGTGTCGGGGGGGAAGCAGTTCTTC	CASSLVSGGKQFF
TRBD1	TRBV28	.	TRBJ1-4	TGTGCCAGCAGTCCGACCGGGACAGGGGAGAAAAAACTGTTTTTT	CASSPTGTGEKKLFF
.	TRBV13	.	TRBJ2-6	TGTGCCAGCAGGTGGAGGGGTGCGAGTGGTGGGGCCAACGGCCTGACTTTC	CASRWRGASGGANGLTF
.	TRBV30	.	TRBJ1-2	TGTGCCTGGGAGACTCTCCCAGGAGGTGGCTACACCTTC	CAWETLPGGGYTF
.	TRBV11-2	.	TRBJ2-7	TGTGCCAGCAGCTTAGGACACCTATACGAGCAGTACTTC	CASSLGHLYEQYF
TRBD2	TRBV7-3	.	TRBJ2-5	TGTGCCAGCAGCTTGACTAGCGGAAAGGAAGAGACCCAGTACTTC	CASSLTSGKEETQYF
.	TRBV6-1	few	TRBJ2-2	TGTGCCAGCAGTGATGAGCCAGGGGCGAACACCGGGGAGCTGTTTTTT	CASSDEPGANTGELFF
.	TRBV30	.	TRBJ1-6	TGTGCCTGGAGTGGAGACGGGGGTAACCCCCACTTT	CAWSGDGGNPHF
.	TRBV7-3	few	TRBJ2-7	TGTGCCAGCAGCTTAATGCAGGGCGGCTCCTACGAGCAGTACTTC	CASSLMQGGSYEQYF
.	TRBV19	.	TRBJ2-3	TGTGCCAGTAGTGACGAGGGGGGGCCAGCTCCTAGCACAGATACGCAGTATTTT	CASSDEGGPAPSTDTQYF
.	TRBV5-1	.	TRBJ2-1	TGCGCCAGCAGCTTGGCGGGAGAGGATAATGAGCAGTTCTTC	CASSLAGEDNEQFF
TRBD2	TRBV2	few	TRBJ2-1	TGTGCCAGCAGTCGGACTAGCGGGAGCAGCTCCTACAATGAGCAGTTCTTC	CASSRTSGSSSYNEQFF
.	TRBV5-1	.	TRBJ2-5	TGCGCCAGCAACATTCGGCCAGGTCAAGAGGAGACCCAGTACTTC	CASNIRPGQEETQYF
.	TRBV7-3	.	TRBJ1-2	TGTGCCAGCAGCTTACTGGCAGGGACTAACCATGGCTACACCTTC	CASSLLAGTNHGYTF
.	TRBV30	.	TRBJ1-5	TGTGCCTGGAGTGTGTACAATCAGCCCCAGCATTTT	CAWSVYNQPQHF
TRBD1	TRBV28	.	TRBJ2-7	TGTGCCAGCAACACCGGGACAGGTAGGGACGAGCAGTACTTC	CASNTGTGRDEQYF
.	TRBV19	.	TRBJ2-6	TGTGCCAGTAGTATAGGTCGGTCCTCTGGGGCCAACGGCCTGACTTTC	CASSIGRSSGANGLTF
.	TRBV7-2	.	TRBJ1-2	TGTGCCAGCAGCTTAGCGCTCCCAGGCCAGGGTGATGGCTACACCTTC	CASSLALPGQGDGYTF
.	TRBV7-9	once	TRBJ2-3	TGTGCCAGCAGGCCCGCGGCAGATACGCAGTATTTT	CASRPAADTQYF
TRBD2	TRBV28	.	TRBJ2-3	TGTGCCAGCAGTTCCCCAACGACCCCGGGGGGGGATACGCAGTATTTT	CASSSPTTPGGDTQYF
.	TRBV5-6	.	TRBJ2-5	TGTGCCAGCAGCTTGCGCAGGGGAGCCCAAGAGACCCAGTACTTC	CASSLRRGAQETQYF
TRBD1	TRBV28	.	TRBJ1-5	TGTGCCAGCAGGGGACAGGAGCAGCCCCAGCATTTT	CASRGQEQPQHF